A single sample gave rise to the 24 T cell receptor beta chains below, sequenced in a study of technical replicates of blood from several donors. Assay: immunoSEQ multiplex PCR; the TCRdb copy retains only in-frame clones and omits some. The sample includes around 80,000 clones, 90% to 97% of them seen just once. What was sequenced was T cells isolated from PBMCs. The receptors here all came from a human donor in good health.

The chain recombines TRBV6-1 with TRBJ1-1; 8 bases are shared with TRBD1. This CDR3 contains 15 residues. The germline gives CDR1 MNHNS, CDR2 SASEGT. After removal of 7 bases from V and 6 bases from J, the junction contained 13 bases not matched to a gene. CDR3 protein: CASKPVGQGAAEAFF. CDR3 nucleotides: TGTGCCAGCAAACCTGTTGGTCAGGGGGCCGCTGAAGCTTTCTTT.

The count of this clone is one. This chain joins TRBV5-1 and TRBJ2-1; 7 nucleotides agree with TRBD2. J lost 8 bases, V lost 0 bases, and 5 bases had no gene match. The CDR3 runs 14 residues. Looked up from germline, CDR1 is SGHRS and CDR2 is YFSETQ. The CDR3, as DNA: TGCGCCAGCAGCTTGGCGCGGGAGCTCGATGAGCAGTTCTTC. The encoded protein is CASSLARELDEQFF.

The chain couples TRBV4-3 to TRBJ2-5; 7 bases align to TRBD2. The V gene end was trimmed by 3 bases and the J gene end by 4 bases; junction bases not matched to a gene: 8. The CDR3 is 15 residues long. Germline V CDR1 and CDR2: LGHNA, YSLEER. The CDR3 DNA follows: TGCGCCAGCAGCCAGGGTGGGGGGAGGGTAGAGACCCAGTACTTC. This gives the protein CASSQGGGRVETQYF.

In DNA form, the CDR3 reads TGTGCCTGGAGTGGACAGGCGCAAGAGACCCAGTACTTC. Its translation is CAWSGQAQETQYF. This sequence joins TRBV30 and TRBJ2-5; D possibly corresponds to TRBD1 (6 bases). V lost 1 base, J lost 2 bases, and 8 bases lay in between. The germline gives CDR1 GTSNPN, CDR2 SVGIG (reference sequence). This CDR3 has 13 residues.

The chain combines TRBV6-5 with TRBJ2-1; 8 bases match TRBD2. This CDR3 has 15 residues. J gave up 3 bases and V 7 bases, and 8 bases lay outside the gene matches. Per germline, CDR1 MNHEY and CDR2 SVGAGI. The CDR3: CASKVDSGNYNEQFF. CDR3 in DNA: TGTGCCAGCAAGGTCGATAGCGGGAACTACAATGAGCAGTTCTTC.

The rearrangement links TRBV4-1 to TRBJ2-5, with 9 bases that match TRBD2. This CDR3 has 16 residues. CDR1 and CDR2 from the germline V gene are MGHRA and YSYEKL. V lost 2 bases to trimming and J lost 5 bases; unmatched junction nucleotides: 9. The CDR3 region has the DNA TGCGCCAGCAGCCAAAATACGGCGGGAGGGCAGGAGACCCAGTACTTC. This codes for CASSQNTAGGQETQYF.

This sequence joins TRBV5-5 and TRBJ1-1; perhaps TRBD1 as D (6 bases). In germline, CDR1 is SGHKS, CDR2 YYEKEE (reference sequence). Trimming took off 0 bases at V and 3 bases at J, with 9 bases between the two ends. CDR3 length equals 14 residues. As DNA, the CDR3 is TGTGCCAGCAGCTTGGATCCAGGGGACACTGAAGCTTTCTTT. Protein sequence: CASSLDPGDTEAFF.

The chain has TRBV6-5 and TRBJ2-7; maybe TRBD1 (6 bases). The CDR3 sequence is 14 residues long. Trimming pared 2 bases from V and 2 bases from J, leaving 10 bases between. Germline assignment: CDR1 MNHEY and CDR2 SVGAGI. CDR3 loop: CASSYNPGAYEQYF. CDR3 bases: TGTGCCAGCAGTTACAACCCAGGGGCCTACGAGCAGTACTTC.

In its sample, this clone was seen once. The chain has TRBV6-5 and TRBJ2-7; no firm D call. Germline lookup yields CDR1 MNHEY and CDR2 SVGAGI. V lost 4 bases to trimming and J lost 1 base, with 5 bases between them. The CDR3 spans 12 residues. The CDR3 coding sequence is TGTGCCAGCAGTTCACAGTCCTACGAGCAGTACTTC. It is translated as CASSSQSYEQYF.

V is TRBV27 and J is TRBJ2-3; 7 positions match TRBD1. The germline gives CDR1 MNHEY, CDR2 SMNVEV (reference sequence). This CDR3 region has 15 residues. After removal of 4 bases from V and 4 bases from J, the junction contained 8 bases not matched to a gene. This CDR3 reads CASSSGTVFPDTQYF. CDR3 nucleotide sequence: TGTGCCAGCAGTTCCGGGACAGTTTTCCCAGATACGCAGTATTTT.

The CDR3 reads CASKRGEGRGGTEAFF. Written as DNA, the CDR3 is TGTGCCAGCAAACGCGGGGAGGGGCGTGGGGGCACTGAAGCTTTCTTT. V is TRBV18 and J is TRBJ1-1; D possibly corresponds to TRBD1 (5 bases). V was pared by 8 bases and J by 4 bases, with 23 bases between. This CDR3 spans 16 amino acids. CDR1 is KGHSH and CDR2 is LQKENI in the germline V gene. Full variable domain (missing parts from reference TRBV18 and TRBJ1-1): NAGVMQNPRHLVRRRGQEARLRCSPMKGHSHVYWYRQLPEEGLKFMVYLQKENIIDESGMPKERFSAEFPKEGPSILRIQQVVRGDSAAYFCASKRGEGRGGTEAFFGQGTRLTVV.

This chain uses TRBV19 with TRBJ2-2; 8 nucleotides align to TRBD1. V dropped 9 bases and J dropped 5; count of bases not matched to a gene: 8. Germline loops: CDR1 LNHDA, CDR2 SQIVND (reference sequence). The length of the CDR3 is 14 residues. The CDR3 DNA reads TGTGCCAGCGTTACAGGGGGTCGGACCGGGGAGCTGTTTTTT. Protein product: CASVTGGRTGELFF.

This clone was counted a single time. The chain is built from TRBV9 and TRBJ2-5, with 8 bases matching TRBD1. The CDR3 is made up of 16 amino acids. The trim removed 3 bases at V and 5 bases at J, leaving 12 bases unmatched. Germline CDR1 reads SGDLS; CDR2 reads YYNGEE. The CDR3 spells CASSGGQESLPETQYF. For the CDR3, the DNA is TGTGCCAGCAGCGGGGGACAGGAGTCTTTGCCGGAGACCCAGTACTTC.

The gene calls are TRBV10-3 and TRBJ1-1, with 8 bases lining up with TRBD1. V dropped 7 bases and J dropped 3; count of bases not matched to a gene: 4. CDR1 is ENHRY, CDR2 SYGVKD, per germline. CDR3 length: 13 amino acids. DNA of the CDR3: TGTGCCATCACGACAGGGGTGGACACTGAAGCTTTCTTT. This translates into CAITTGVDTEAFF.

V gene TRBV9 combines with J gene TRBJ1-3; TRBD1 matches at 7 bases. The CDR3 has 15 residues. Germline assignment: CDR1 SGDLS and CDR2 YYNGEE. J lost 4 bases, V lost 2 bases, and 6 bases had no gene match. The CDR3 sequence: CASSVGQTRGNTIYF. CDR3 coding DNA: TGTGCCAGCAGCGTGGGACAGACAAGGGGAAACACCATATATTTT.

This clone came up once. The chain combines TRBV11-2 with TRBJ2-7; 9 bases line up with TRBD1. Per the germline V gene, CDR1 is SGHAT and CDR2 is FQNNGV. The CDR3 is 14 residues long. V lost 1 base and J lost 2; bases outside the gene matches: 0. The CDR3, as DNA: TGTGCCAGCAGCTTAGGACAGGGGGCCTACGAGCAGTACTTC. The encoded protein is CASSLGQGAYEQYF.

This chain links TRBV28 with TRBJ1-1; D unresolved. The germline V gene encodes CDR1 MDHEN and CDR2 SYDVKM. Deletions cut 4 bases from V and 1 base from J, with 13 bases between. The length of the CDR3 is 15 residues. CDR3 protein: CASSSQQRRNTEAFF. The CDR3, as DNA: TGTGCCAGCAGTTCCCAACAGCGGCGGAACACTGAAGCTTTCTTT. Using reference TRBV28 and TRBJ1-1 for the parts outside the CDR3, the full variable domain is DVKVTQSSRYLVKRTGEKVFLECVQDMDHENMFWYRQDPGLGLRLIYFSYDVKMKEKGDIPEGYSVSREKKERFSLILESASTNQTSMYLCASSSQQRRNTEAFFGQGTRLTVV.

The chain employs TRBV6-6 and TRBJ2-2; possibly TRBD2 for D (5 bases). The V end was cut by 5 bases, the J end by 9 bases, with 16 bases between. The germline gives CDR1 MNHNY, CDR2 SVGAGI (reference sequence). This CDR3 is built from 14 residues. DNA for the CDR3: TGTGCCAGCAGTCACCTAAACACGGGAAGGGAGCTGTTTTTT. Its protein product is CASSHLNTGRELFF.

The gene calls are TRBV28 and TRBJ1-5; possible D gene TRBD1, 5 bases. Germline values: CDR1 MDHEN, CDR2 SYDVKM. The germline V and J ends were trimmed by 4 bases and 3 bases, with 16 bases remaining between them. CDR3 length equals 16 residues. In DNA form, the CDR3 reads TGTGCCAGCAGTTACCCTAGGGCAGGGCCCAATCAGCCCCAGCATTTT. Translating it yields CASSYPRAGPNQPQHF.

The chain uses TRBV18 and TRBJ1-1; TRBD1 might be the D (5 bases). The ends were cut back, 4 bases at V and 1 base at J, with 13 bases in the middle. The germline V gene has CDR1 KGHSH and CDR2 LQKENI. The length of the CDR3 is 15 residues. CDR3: CASSLIGGSNTEAFF. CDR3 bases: TGTGCCAGCTCACTAATTGGGGGGTCGAACACTGAAGCTTTCTTT.

CDR3 sequence reads: CASSLRSGRAFSYNEQFF. As DNA, the CDR3 is TGTGCCAGCAGTCTTCGTAGCGGGAGAGCCTTCTCCTACAATGAGCAGTTCTTC. The chain couples TRBV28 to TRBJ2-1; TRBD2 matches 9 bases. The germline V gene encodes CDR1 MDHEN and CDR2 SYDVKM. V was clipped by 5 bases and J by 0 bases; unmatched bases: 11. The length of the CDR3 is 18 residues.

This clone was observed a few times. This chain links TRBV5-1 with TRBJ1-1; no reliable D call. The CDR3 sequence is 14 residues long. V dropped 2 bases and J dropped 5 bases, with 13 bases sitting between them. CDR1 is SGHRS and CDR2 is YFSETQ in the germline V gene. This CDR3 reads CASSFLGRETEAFF. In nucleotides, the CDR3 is TGCGCCAGCAGCTTCCTAGGGAGGGAGACTGAAGCTTTCTTT.

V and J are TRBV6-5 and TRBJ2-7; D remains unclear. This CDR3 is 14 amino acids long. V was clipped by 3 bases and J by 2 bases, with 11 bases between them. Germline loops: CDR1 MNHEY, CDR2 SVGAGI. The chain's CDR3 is CASSYYGPPYEQYF. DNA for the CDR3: TGTGCCAGCAGTTATTACGGTCCCCCCTACGAGCAGTACTTC.

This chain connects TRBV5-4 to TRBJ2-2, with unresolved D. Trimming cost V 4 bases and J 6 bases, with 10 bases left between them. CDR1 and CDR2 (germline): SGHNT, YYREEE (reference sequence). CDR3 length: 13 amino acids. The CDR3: CASSDTSSGELFF. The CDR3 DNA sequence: TGTGCCAGCAGCGATACTTCTTCCGGGGAGCTGTTTTTT.